This T cell receptor (beta chain) is drawn from a study of beta chain features in type 1 diabetes. Study results and limitations: The naive, central memory and Treg TCRB repertoires showed an apparent similarity that was greater among patients than among healthy donors. More deletions and fewer insertions at VDJ junctions were seen in type 1 diabetes patients.

This clone was seen a few times. Its antigen is currently unknown. CDR1 is SGHNT, CDR2 YYREEE, per germline (reference sequence). The ends were cut back, 1 base at V and 10 bases at J, with 12 bases in the middle. The CDR3 totals 12 residues. Every donor had blood drawn once into heparin, roughly 100 mL on average. cDNA synthesis used the whole RNA isolate, giving expressed TCRB sequences. Sequencing used immunoSEQ multiplex PCR; TCRdb keeps in-frame clones, though not all of them. The data hold about 59,000 clones, with approximately 59% observed a single time. The rearrangement uses TRBV5-4 and TRBJ2-7; TRBD1 might be the D (6 bases). This sequence originates from a young woman in good health. The sequenced sample consisted of Tregs from blood. For the CDR3, the DNA is TGTGCCAGCAGCTTGAAGACGGACAGCCAGTACTTC. Translation gives CASSLKTDSQYF.